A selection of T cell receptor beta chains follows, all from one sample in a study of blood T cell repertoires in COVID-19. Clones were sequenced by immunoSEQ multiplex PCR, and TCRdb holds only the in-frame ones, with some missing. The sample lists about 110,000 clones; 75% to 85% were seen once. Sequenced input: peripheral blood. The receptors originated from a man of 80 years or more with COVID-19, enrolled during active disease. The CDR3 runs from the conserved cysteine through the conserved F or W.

CDR3: CASRRLAASSYNEQFF
V: TRBV2

CDR3: CASSPRVLIRAYGYTF
V: TRBV27

CDR3: CSASPNRRNEQFF
V: TRBV20-1

CDR3: CASSQEASVTQYF
V: TRBV3-1/TRBV3-2

CDR3: CASSSDRGLRGETQYF
V: TRBV5-6

CDR3: CASSFFGQGNNSPLHF
V: TRBV7-2

CDR3: CASSSTGGSEKLFF
V: TRBV5-1

CDR3: CASSLGTRTDTQYF
V: TRBV7-9

CDR3: CASSLRFAEAFF
V: TRBV28

CDR3: CASRGAGQTLYGYTF
V: TRBV27

CDR3: CASSLGAVPSIAATNEKLFF
V: TRBV7-8

CDR3: CASSEVAGFYNEQFF
V: TRBV6-4

CDR3: CASSEGGTPGDTQYF
V: TRBV2

CDR3: CASSGGTAFYEQYF
V: TRBV6-6

CDR3: CASSLAGYLGNEQFF
V: TRBV7-2

CDR3: CASRQSGDTQYF
V: TRBV19

CDR3: CASSLRQDSEQYF
V: TRBV7-3

CDR3: CASSYRTTTDTQYF
V: TRBV5-1

CDR3: CASSEDRANGYTF
V: TRBV2

CDR3: CASSLAWQLAVPHEQFF
V: TRBV7-6

CDR3: CASWDQGFYEQYF
V: TRBV28

CDR3: CASSAWGQGTNSGNTIYF
V: TRBV13

CDR3: CASTRTSAGLEQFF
V: TRBV19

CDR3: CASSFPLGGSAGEQFF
V: TRBV7-9

CDR3: CASSQDPRENTEAFF
V: TRBV4-1

CDR3: CAIRPGQLSSGANVLTF
V: TRBV10-3

CDR3: CATSDLKQASTDTQYF
V: TRBV24-1

CDR3: CATRQGIANTIYF
V: TRBV6-5

CDR3: CASSPGTGRQETQYF
V: TRBV6-2/TRBV6-3

CDR3: CSVKGQGNTEAFF
V: TRBV29-1

CDR3: CASSYSLGTGNSPLHF
V: TRBV6-5

CDR3: CASSLALAGGAYYEQYF
V: TRBV27

CDR3: CASSPPWGGRARGYEQYF
V: TRBV28

CDR3: CASSRSSTDTQYF
V: TRBV7-8

CDR3: CASSRDRNTEAFF
V: TRBV5-1

CDR3: CASSEPGLAGGYEQYF
V: TRBV6-1

CDR3: CASSESHLDTDTQYF
V: TRBV9

CDR3: CASSLSPSAGQETQYF
V: TRBV28

CDR3: CASSHSGNPHEQYF
V: TRBV11-1

CDR3: CAWSEEGADTGELFF
V: TRBV30

CDR3: CANSLPQGRTGTPLHF
V: TRBV6-4

CDR3: CASSSAVGNTEAFF
V: TRBV5-1

CDR3: CASSGRAVKEAFF
V: TRBV19

CDR3: CASSGRDRDYEQYF
V: TRBV9

CDR3: CASSLLPHEQYF
V: TRBV28

CDR3: CASSHRLGGEQFF
V: TRBV28

CDR3: CASSLGAPGEQYF
V: TRBV28

CDR3: CSVASTGEANEKLFF
V: TRBV29-1

CDR3: CASSEGERSTSYNEQFF
V: TRBV6-1

CDR3: CASSSKVGLNSYEQYF
V: TRBV5-1

CDR3: CASSLGGQRNEKLFF
V: TRBV5-1

CDR3: CASSQAEAGQETQYF
V: TRBV6-5

CDR3: CASRGGAPQETQYF
V: TRBV6-5

CDR3: CASSSGTGSTEAFF
V: TRBV28

CDR3: CASTPLAGGGNEQFF
V: TRBV19

CDR3: CASSPGQGQGGTEAFF
V: TRBV4-2

CDR3: CASSQTGGQHSPLHF
V: TRBV4-3

CDR3: CASRKPGEGTEAFF
V: TRBV4-2

CDR3: CASSLGFLRALAKNIQYF
V: TRBV7-8

CDR3: CASSSGQQETQYF
V: TRBV28